This T cell receptor (beta chain) was sequenced during a study of blood T cells in healthy people across ages. Combining a sample-barcoded 5' primer with a J-beta primer mix, a second PCR ran for about 7 to 12 cycles. MiXCR, applied by TCRdb to the 5' RACE reads, yields one record per CDR3 protein. The sample includes roughly 1,800,000 distinct CDR3 sequences, around half of them seen just once. CDR3 size: 14 residues. V was shortened by 4 bases and J by 9 bases, with 16 bases between the two germline ends. Germline values: CDR1 SGHRS, CDR2 YFSETQ. This chain links TRBV5-1 with TRBJ1-4; possible D gene TRBD1, 5 bases. The source material was blood. This TCR came from a woman aged 35 to 49 in good health. CDR3 in amino acids: CASSPYSAGQKLFF. In DNA, the CDR3 is TGCGCCAGCAGCCCTTACTCCGCAGGGCAAAAACTGTTTTTT.